These T cell receptor beta chains were read from a single sample in a study of blood T cell repertoires in COVID-19. Profiled with immunoSEQ multiplex PCR; TCRdb holds only in-frame clones, not every one. There are more than 200,000 clones in the sample; around 88% occur only once, and 3.5% to 5% lies in the top ten. Sequenced input: PBMCs or T cells enriched from blood (not recorded which). The receptor source for this set is a woman aged 25 to 39 who had recovered from COVID-19. CDR3s include the opening cysteine and the closing phenylalanine or tryptophan. A D gene is named only where the DNA matches it firmly. For some rows the clone size is stated as once, few or many, or as a class when expanded; others skip it.

j_call: TRBJ2-1
v_call: TRBV25-1
d_call: -
clone_size: -
cdr3_aa: CASSDPGRHNEQFF
cdr3_nt: TGTGCCAGCAGTGACCCGGGTCGGCACAATGAGCAGTTCTTC

j_call: TRBJ1-5
v_call: TRBV24-1
d_call: -
clone_size: -
cdr3_aa: CATSETTQAAQHF
cdr3_nt: TGTGCCACCAGTGAGACGACACAGGCAGCCCAGCATTTT

j_call: TRBJ2-2
v_call: TRBV7-6
d_call: -
clone_size: -
cdr3_aa: CASSFKGPDIPFPGELFF
cdr3_nt: TGTGCCAGCAGCTTTAAAGGACCGGACATACCCTTCCCCGGGGAGCTGTTTTTT

j_call: TRBJ2-1
v_call: TRBV6-2/TRBV6-3
d_call: TRBD2
clone_size: -
cdr3_aa: CASSPSGRYNEQFF
cdr3_nt: TGTGCCAGCAGTCCGAGCGGGAGGTACAATGAGCAGTTCTTC

j_call: TRBJ2-2
v_call: TRBV6-4
d_call: -
clone_size: once
cdr3_aa: CASSLGHSTGELFF
cdr3_nt: TGTGCCAGCAGCCTAGGACATTCAACCGGGGAGCTGTTTTTT

j_call: TRBJ1-2
v_call: TRBV24-1
d_call: -
clone_size: -
cdr3_aa: CATSSSRTAYGYTF
cdr3_nt: TGTGCCACCAGCTCAAGTAGGACAGCCTATGGCTACACCTTC

j_call: TRBJ1-5
v_call: TRBV9
d_call: TRBD1
clone_size: -
cdr3_aa: CASTHATGGLDQPQHF
cdr3_nt: TGTGCCAGCACCCACGCTACAGGGGGTCTAGATCAGCCCCAGCATTTT

j_call: TRBJ2-7
v_call: TRBV5-1
d_call: -
clone_size: -
cdr3_aa: CASSLGRSLYEQYF
cdr3_nt: TGCGCCAGCAGCTTGGGACGGAGCCTTTACGAGCAGTACTTC

j_call: TRBJ1-4
v_call: TRBV28
d_call: -
clone_size: -
cdr3_aa: CAGNQGSGEKLFF
cdr3_nt: TGTGCCGGGAACCAGGGTAGTGGTGAAAAACTGTTTTTT

j_call: TRBJ1-5
v_call: TRBV4-2
d_call: -
clone_size: few
cdr3_aa: CASSQGSHRDNQPQHF
cdr3_nt: TGTGCCAGCAGCCAAGGGTCACACAGGGACAATCAGCCCCAGCATTTT

j_call: TRBJ2-1
v_call: TRBV9
d_call: -
clone_size: -
cdr3_aa: CASSSRTYNEQFF
cdr3_nt: TGTGCCAGCAGCTCCCGTACCTACAATGAGCAGTTCTTC

j_call: TRBJ2-5
v_call: TRBV12-3/TRBV12-4
d_call: TRBD2
clone_size: -
cdr3_aa: CASRRGGETQYF
cdr3_nt: TGTGCCAGCAGACGGGGGGGAGAGACCCAGTACTTC

j_call: TRBJ1-1
v_call: TRBV5-1
d_call: TRBD1
clone_size: -
cdr3_aa: CASAGTGDTEAFF
cdr3_nt: TGCGCCAGCGCCGGGACAGGGGACACTGAAGCTTTCTTT

j_call: TRBJ2-7
v_call: TRBV27
d_call: TRBD1
clone_size: -
cdr3_aa: CASSLGDRGLYEQYF
cdr3_nt: TGTGCCAGCAGTTTAGGGGACAGGGGGCTCTACGAGCAGTACTTC

j_call: TRBJ1-6
v_call: TRBV27
d_call: TRBD1
clone_size: -
cdr3_aa: CASRTGGRDSPLHF
cdr3_nt: TGTGCCAGCAGAACAGGGGGTCGGGATTCACCCCTCCACTTT

j_call: TRBJ1-3
v_call: TRBV25-1
d_call: TRBD1
clone_size: -
cdr3_aa: CASSGNRGMFLADTIYF
cdr3_nt: TGTGCCAGCAGTGGTAACAGGGGAATGTTCCTTGCAGACACCATATATTTT

j_call: TRBJ1-2
v_call: TRBV5-4
d_call: -
clone_size: -
cdr3_aa: CASSLGGVGYTF
cdr3_nt: TGTGCCAGCAGCTTGGGGGGGGTTGGCTACACCTTC

j_call: TRBJ1-1
v_call: TRBV10-1
d_call: -
clone_size: -
cdr3_aa: CASSLMGGDTEAFF
cdr3_nt: TGCGCCAGCAGTTTAATGGGGGGGGACACTGAAGCTTTCTTT

j_call: TRBJ1-2
v_call: TRBV5-8
d_call: -
clone_size: -
cdr3_aa: CASSFRGWDYGYTF
cdr3_nt: TGTGCCAGCAGCTTTAGGGGATGGGACTATGGCTACACCTTC

j_call: TRBJ2-1
v_call: TRBV19
d_call: TRBD2
clone_size: -
cdr3_aa: CASSRRLAGDSYNEQFF
cdr3_nt: TGTGCCAGTAGTAGGCGGCTAGCGGGAGACTCCTACAATGAGCAGTTCTTC

j_call: TRBJ2-1
v_call: TRBV6-2/TRBV6-3
d_call: -
clone_size: -
cdr3_aa: CASRPGGTNEQFF
cdr3_nt: TGTGCCAGCAGACCTGGGGGGACGAATGAGCAGTTCTTC

j_call: TRBJ2-7
v_call: TRBV2
d_call: -
clone_size: -
cdr3_aa: CASSVSFSYEQYF
cdr3_nt: TGTGCCAGCAGTGTGTCCTTCTCCTACGAGCAGTACTTC

j_call: TRBJ2-1
v_call: TRBV15
d_call: -
clone_size: -
cdr3_aa: CATSRELSSYNEQFF
cdr3_nt: TGTGCCACCAGCAGAGAGCTGAGCTCCTACAATGAGCAGTTCTTC

j_call: TRBJ2-3
v_call: TRBV9
d_call: -
clone_size: once
cdr3_aa: CASSFQGRPSTDTQYF
cdr3_nt: TGTGCCAGCAGCTTCCAGGGGCGCCCAAGCACAGATACGCAGTATTTT

j_call: TRBJ1-2
v_call: TRBV25-1
d_call: -
clone_size: -
cdr3_aa: CASSDAAGNYGYTF
cdr3_nt: TGTGCCAGCAGTGACGCAGCGGGGAACTATGGCTACACCTTC

j_call: TRBJ2-7
v_call: TRBV4-3
d_call: -
clone_size: few
cdr3_aa: CASSQDNVLSYEQYF
cdr3_nt: TGCGCCAGCAGCCAAGATAACGTACTTTCCTACGAGCAGTACTTC

j_call: TRBJ2-1
v_call: TRBV7-6
d_call: TRBD1
clone_size: -
cdr3_aa: CASSTQPGGLNNEQFF
cdr3_nt: TGTGCCAGCAGCACCCAACCAGGGGGTTTAAACAATGAGCAGTTCTTC

j_call: TRBJ2-7
v_call: TRBV5-1
d_call: -
clone_size: -
cdr3_aa: CASSYDSPYEQYF
cdr3_nt: TGCGCCAGCAGCTACGATAGCCCCTACGAGCAGTACTTC

j_call: TRBJ1-2
v_call: TRBV3-1/TRBV3-2
d_call: -
clone_size: few
cdr3_aa: CASSPDINYGYTF
cdr3_nt: TGTGCCAGCAGCCCGGACATTAACTATGGCTACACCTTC

j_call: TRBJ2-1
v_call: TRBV27
d_call: TRBD2
clone_size: -
cdr3_aa: CASSFGLAGLYNEQFF
cdr3_nt: TGTGCCAGCAGTTTCGGACTAGCGGGACTATACAATGAGCAGTTCTTC

j_call: TRBJ1-1
v_call: TRBV28
d_call: -
clone_size: -
cdr3_aa: CASSFWDTRGGTEAFF
cdr3_nt: TGTGCCAGCAGTTTTTGGGACACCCGAGGGGGCACTGAAGCTTTCTTT

j_call: TRBJ2-3
v_call: TRBV12-3/TRBV12-4
d_call: -
clone_size: once
cdr3_aa: CASSYHNTDTQYF
cdr3_nt: TGTGCCAGCAGTTACCACAACACAGATACGCAGTATTTT

j_call: TRBJ1-3
v_call: TRBV18
d_call: TRBD1
clone_size: -
cdr3_aa: CASSRDRLDTIYF
cdr3_nt: TGTGCCAGCTCTAGGGACAGGTTGGACACCATATATTTT

j_call: TRBJ2-5
v_call: TRBV13
d_call: TRBD2
clone_size: -
cdr3_aa: CASSSRQGSSGGETQYF
cdr3_nt: TGTGCCAGCAGCTCCAGACAGGGCAGTAGCGGGGGGGAGACCCAGTACTTC

j_call: TRBJ2-6
v_call: TRBV5-5
d_call: -
clone_size: -
cdr3_aa: CASTFSVSDSGANVLTF
cdr3_nt: TGTGCCAGCACCTTTTCGGTTAGTGACTCTGGGGCCAACGTCCTGACTTTC

j_call: TRBJ2-7
v_call: TRBV28
d_call: -
clone_size: -
cdr3_aa: CASSSRAGNSYEQYF
cdr3_nt: TGTGCCAGCAGTTCCCGTGCGGGGAACTCCTACGAGCAGTACTTC

j_call: TRBJ2-3
v_call: TRBV3-1/TRBV3-2
d_call: -
clone_size: -
cdr3_aa: CASSKGQGWTDTQYF
cdr3_nt: TGTGCCAGCAGCAAGGGGCAAGGGTGGACAGATACGCAGTATTTT

j_call: TRBJ2-7
v_call: TRBV15
d_call: TRBD2
clone_size: -
cdr3_aa: CATSRGPGLAGSYEQYF
cdr3_nt: TGTGCCACCAGCAGAGGTCCAGGACTAGCGGGCTCCTACGAGCAGTACTTC

j_call: TRBJ1-1
v_call: TRBV18
d_call: -
clone_size: -
cdr3_aa: CASSPGGWGDTEAFF
cdr3_nt: TGTGCCAGCTCACCAGGTGGGTGGGGGGACACTGAAGCTTTCTTT

j_call: TRBJ1-2
v_call: TRBV28
d_call: -
clone_size: -
cdr3_aa: CASIRGGAYGYTF
cdr3_nt: TGTGCCAGCATCAGAGGGGGGGCGTATGGCTACACCTTC

j_call: TRBJ1-1
v_call: TRBV29-1
d_call: -
clone_size: -
cdr3_aa: CSADSFPEAFF
cdr3_nt: TGCAGCGCGGACAGTTTCCCTGAAGCTTTCTTT

j_call: TRBJ2-3
v_call: TRBV19
d_call: -
clone_size: -
cdr3_aa: CASSIQAEDTQYF
cdr3_nt: TGTGCCAGTAGTATACAGGCTGAAGATACGCAGTATTTT